Reported below is one T cell receptor beta chain. Authors' analysis steps: By means of reference gene primer amplification, nucleated cell counts were estimated. Assay used: immunoSEQ multiplex PCR; TCRdb lists only in-frame clones, some missing. V, J and clone size were drawn from that table, and D and trimming were deduced from the DNA. The sample lists roughly 190,000 clones, 85% to 95% occurring once. The sample originates from a study of blood T cell repertoires in COVID-19. Study-level background: From the United States, Italy and Spain came samples of acute and convalescent COVID-19. The cDNA or gDNA used as material had been derived from T cells, B-cell-depleted T cells, or PBMCs.

CDR1 LNHDA and CDR2 SQIVND come from the germline V gene (reference sequence). The V and J ends lost 7 bases and 1 base respectively, with 13 bases between them. The CDR3 covers 14 residues. Followed over time, Seattle patients had been enrolled while infection was active. Material: peripheral blood. This TCR was sampled from a man under 40 with COVID-19, enrolled during active disease. The chain recombines TRBV19 with TRBJ1-1; D gene ambiguous. The CDR3 DNA sequence: TGTGCCAGTAACGCCGCGCGGGAGAACACTGAAGCTTTCTTT. Protein sequence: CASNAARENTEAFF. The variable domain in full, completed from reference TRBV19 and TRBJ1-1, reads DGGITQSPKYLFRKEGQNVTLSCEQNLNHDAMYWYRQDPGQGLRLIYYSQIVNDFQKGDIAEGYSVSREKKESFPLTVTSAQKNPTAFYLCASNAARENTEAFFGQGTRLTVV.